This T cell receptor (beta chain) came from a study of cytomegalovirus exposure and HLA in healthy donors. Study-wide results and limits: Segments of the TCR beta V type were, in most cases, productive about 90% or about 30% of the time in an earlier analysis. The authors later found TCR association rates varying by HLA locus, with DRB1 most and HLA-C fewest.

PCR used 60 Vbeta primers and 13 Jbeta primers. Only in-frame clones appear in the TCRdb table, and some are missing; sequencing was by immunoSEQ multiplex PCR. Here the sample spans roughly 180,000 clones, approximately 81% being singletons. Comments on this clone: What it recognizes is unknown.

Germline loops: CDR1 SNHLY, CDR2 FYNNEI. Trimming left V 4 bases short and J 5 bases short, with 11 bases between. The CDR3 sequence is 13 residues long. The J gene is TRBJ1-1, the V gene TRBV2, with a possible D match to TRBD1 (6 bases). The TCR originated in a female donor in good health and CMV-seronegative. Specimen: PBMCs. DNA of the CDR3: TGTGCCAGCAGTGCTGGTCAGGGGACTGAAGCTTTCTTT. It translates to CASSAGQGTEAFF.